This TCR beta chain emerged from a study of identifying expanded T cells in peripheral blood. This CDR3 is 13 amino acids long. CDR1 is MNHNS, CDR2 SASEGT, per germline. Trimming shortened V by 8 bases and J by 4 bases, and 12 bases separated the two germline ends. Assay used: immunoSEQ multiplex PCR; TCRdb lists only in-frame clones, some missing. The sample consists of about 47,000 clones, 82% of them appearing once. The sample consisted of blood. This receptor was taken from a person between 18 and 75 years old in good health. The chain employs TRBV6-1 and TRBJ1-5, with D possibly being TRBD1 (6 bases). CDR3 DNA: TGTGCCAGCTTACAGGGAAATAATCAGCCCCAGCATTTT. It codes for CASLQGNNQPQHF.